This TCR beta chain came from a study of glioma-infiltrating T cells. This clonotype has just a few counts. Its specificity is not known. CDR3 size: 17 residues. The V and J ends lost 0 bases and 1 base respectively, with 13 bases between them. The germline V gene has CDR1 LGHDT and CDR2 YNNKEL (reference sequence). Study-wide findings and caveats: Above-expected tissue-blood divergence occurred in all gliomas, most in low-grade ones. Tissue and blood shared very few CDR3 sequences.

TCR alpha and beta CDR3 regions were amplified from RNA using iRepertoire nested multiplex PCR. TCRdb itself ran the multiplex PCR reads through MiXCR, one entry per CDR3 protein. The data contain some 160,000 distinct CDR3 sequences, under 55% of them singletons. The chain uses TRBV3-1 and TRBJ2-4; perhaps D is TRBD1 or TRBD2 (6 bases each). The sample consisted of glioma tissue, nonneoplastic brain tissue, or PBMCs (not recorded which). This receptor was obtained from a human donor with low-grade glioma or glioblastoma, undergoing nonglioma brain surgery, or in good health (not recorded which). CDR3 in DNA: TGTGCCAGCAGCCAAGAACGGGGGACACCCGCCAAAAACATTCAGTACTTC. Translating it yields CASSQERGTPAKNIQYF. Looking up the rest from reference TRBV3-1 and TRBJ2-4 gives the full variable domain: DTAVSQTPKYLVTQMGNDKSIKCEQNLGHDTMYWYKQDSKKFLKIMFSYNNKELIINETVPNRFSPKSPDKAHLNLHINSLELGDSAVYFCASSQERGTPAKNIQYFGAGTRLSVL.